The 15 T cell receptor beta chains reported below all come from one sample, sequenced in a study of shared clonotypes between healthy human individuals. The data were produced by immunoSEQ multiplex PCR, yet TCRdb's version contains in-frame clones alone and is incomplete. The sample has approximately 1,500,000 clones, roughly 96% seen once; the top ten hold roughly 1.2%. The sequenced material came from naive CD4+ T cells sorted from blood. Subset meaning: CD45RA+ positively selected. The receptor source for this set is a man between 25 and 39 years old in good health.

CDR3 sequence: CATPGGNYGYTF. CDR3 in DNA: TGTGCCACCCCGGGAGGGAACTATGGCTACACCTTC. This sequence joins TRBV5-4 and TRBJ1-2, with D unresolved. CDR1 and CDR2 (germline): SGHNT, YYREEE (reference sequence). V lost 9 bases and J 2 bases, leaving 11 bases between the germline ends. The CDR3 covers 12 residues.

This chain joins TRBV10-1 and TRBJ2-3; D ambiguous. The CDR3 is 14 amino acids. Trimming took 3 bases from V and 6 from J, leaving 13 bases between them. CDR1 WNHNN and CDR2 SYGVQD come from the germline V gene (reference sequence). CDR3 bases: TGCGCCAGCAGTGAAAATCCGGGCCATGATACGCAGTATTTT. This gives the protein CASSENPGHDTQYF.

This clone has just one count. J is TRBJ2-1 and V is TRBV29-1; D is possibly TRBD1 (5 bases). There are 15 residues in the CDR3. The V end lost 4 bases, the J end lost 4 bases, and 17 bases lay between the germline ends. In germline, CDR1 is SQVTM, CDR2 ANQGSEA. The CDR3 bases are TGCAGCGTTGGGTATACAGGCCCCCGATACAATGAGCAGTTCTTC. Protein: CSVGYTGPRYNEQFF.

The rearrangement links TRBV11-3 to TRBJ2-1, with 10 positions matching TRBD2. Germline V CDR1 and CDR2: SGHNT, YENEEA. The CDR3 is 18 amino acids. Losses at the gene ends were 2 bases for V and 4 bases for J; bases not matched to a gene: 11. CDR3 coding DNA: TGTGCCAGCAGCTTAACTGACCAGGGACTAGCGTATTACAATGAGCAGTTCTTC. This sequence encodes CASSLTDQGLAYYNEQFF.

The gene calls are TRBV2 and TRBJ2-7; D unresolved. Germline V gene sequence: CDR1 SNHLY, CDR2 FYNNEI. V was clipped by 7 bases and J by 7 bases, with 17 bases between them. The CDR3 is made up of 13 amino acids. CDR3 amino acids: CASMVQAIGEQYF. CDR3 bases: TGTGCCAGCATGGTCCAGGCAATTGGGGAGCAGTACTTC.

The chain is built from TRBV2 and TRBJ2-2; D possibly corresponds to TRBD1 (5 bases). The CDR3 has 14 amino acids. Germline assignment: CDR1 SNHLY and CDR2 FYNNEI. The germline V and J ends were trimmed by 8 bases and 0 bases, with 10 bases remaining between them. The CDR3 is CASRQQTNTGELFF. The DNA of the CDR3 is TGTGCCAGCCGACAGCAAACGAACACCGGGGAGCTGTTTTTT.

The chain combines TRBV7-2 with TRBJ2-7, with TRBD1 as a possible D gene (6 bases). CDR1 and CDR2 (germline): SGHTA, FQGNSA. Trimming shortened V by 0 bases and J by 3 bases, and 15 bases separated the two germline ends. This CDR3 is built from 16 residues. The CDR3 here is CASSLAGQGRNYEQYF. The CDR3 DNA sequence: TGTGCCAGCAGCTTAGCAGGGCAGGGGAGAAACTACGAGCAGTACTTC.

The V call is TRBV21-1, the J call TRBJ1-2. TRBV21-1 is flagged as a pseudogene. The CDR3 covers 8 residues. This CDR3 is CASRDCTF. The DNA of the CDR3 is TGTGCCAGCAGGGATTGCACCTTC.

This clone was picked up one time. The CDR3 protein is CASSLGGTGLSYEQYF. DNA of the CDR3: TGCGCCAGCAGCTTAGGAGGGACTGGACTCTCCTACGAGCAGTACTTC. The chain uses TRBV5-1 and TRBJ2-7, with D maybe TRBD2 (6 bases). With 2 bases removed from V and 0 bases from J, the gap between germline ends came to 15 bases. The CDR3 sequence is 16 residues long. Germline-derived CDR1 and CDR2 are SGHRS and YFSETQ.

V is TRBV6-1 and J is TRBJ1-5; the match to TRBD1 covers 7 bases. This CDR3 region has 14 residues. V was clipped by 7 bases and J by 6 bases; unmatched bases: 9. Germline V lookup: CDR1 MNHNS, CDR2 SASEGT. The chain's CDR3 is CASTEGAEAQPQHF. The CDR3 DNA sequence: TGTGCCAGCACGGAGGGGGCGGAAGCTCAGCCCCAGCATTTT.

The V and J genes are TRBV4-2 and TRBJ2-7; D not resolved. CDR3 length: 16 residues. Trimming took off 0 bases at V and 2 bases at J, with 14 bases between the two ends. Germline CDR1 and CDR2: LGHNA and YNFKEQ. CDR3 region: CASSQDKDGQTYEQYF. The CDR3 coding sequence is TGTGCCAGCAGCCAAGATAAGGACGGTCAAACCTACGAGCAGTACTTC.

V usage is TRBV5-1 and J usage is TRBJ2-3; 10 bases agree with TRBD2. The J segment lost 2 bases and the V segment lost 4 bases, leaving 4 bases of the junction unmatched. Germline CDR1 is SGHRS and CDR2 is YFSETQ. The CDR3 has 15 amino acids. The CDR3 here is CASSRTSGNTDTQYF. CDR3 sequence (DNA): TGCGCCAGCAGCCGTACTAGCGGGAACACAGATACGCAGTATTTT. Full variable domain (missing parts from reference TRBV5-1 and TRBJ2-3): KAGVTQTPRYLIKTRGQQVTLSCSPISGHRSVSWYQQTPGQGLQFLFEYFSETQRNKGNFPGRFSGRQFSNSRSEMNVSTLELGDSALYLCASSRTSGNTDTQYFGPGTRLTVL.

The genes are TRBV30 and TRBJ1-3; D remains ambiguous. The CDR3 is made up of 13 amino acids. Per germline, CDR1 GTSNPN and CDR2 SVGIG (reference sequence). Deletions cut 7 bases from V and 0 bases from J, with 10 bases between. The DNA of the CDR3 is TGTGCCTCGGGCGGGTTCTCTGGAAACACCATATATTTT. It yields the protein CASGGFSGNTIYF.

This rearrangement joins TRBV7-6 to TRBJ2-7; no definite D call. The germline gives CDR1 SGHVS, CDR2 FNYEAQ. CDR3 length: 13 residues. V lost 4 bases and J lost 4, with 11 bases in between. The CDR3 loop reads CASSWVGGYEQYF. CDR3 DNA: TGTGCCAGCAGCTGGGTTGGCGGTTACGAGCAGTACTTC.

The V call is TRBV5-1, the J call TRBJ2-2; D gene uncertain. V was cut by 1 base and J by 6 bases, with 10 bases left in between. This CDR3 is built from 14 residues. Germline CDR1 reads SGHRS; CDR2 reads YFSETQ. DNA for the CDR3: TGCGCCAGCAGCTTGCAATTTACGCCCGGGGAGCTGTTTTTT. This codes for CASSLQFTPGELFF.